This T cell receptor beta chain was obtained from a study of blood T cell repertoires in COVID-19. Sequencing was performed with immunoSEQ multiplex PCR; in TCRdb, only in-frame clones are kept and a portion is missing. The sample has 290,000 or so clones, around 80% seen once. The source material was PBMCs or T cells enriched from blood (not recorded which). This clonotype was sampled from a man between 35 and 55 years old who had been exposed to COVID-19.

As DNA, the CDR3 is TGCGCCAGCAGCCAGAATCGGGTCCCACTGGATGAGCAGTTCTTC. Translating it yields CASSQNRVPLDEQFF. The chain couples TRBV4-1 to TRBJ2-1, with D unresolved. V lost 3 bases and J 8 bases, leaving 17 bases between the germline ends. The germline V gene has CDR1 MGHRA and CDR2 YSYEKL. The CDR3 spans 15 residues.